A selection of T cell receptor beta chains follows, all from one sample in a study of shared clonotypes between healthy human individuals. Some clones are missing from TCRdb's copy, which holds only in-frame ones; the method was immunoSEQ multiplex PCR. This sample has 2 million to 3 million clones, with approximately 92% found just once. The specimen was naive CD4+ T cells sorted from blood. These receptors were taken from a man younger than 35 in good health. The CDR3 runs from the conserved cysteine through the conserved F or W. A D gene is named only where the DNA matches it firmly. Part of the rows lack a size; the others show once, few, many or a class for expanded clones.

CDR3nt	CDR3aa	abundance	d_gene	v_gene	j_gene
TGTGCCAGCAGTCTCCCGTTGGACAGCTATGGCTACACCTTC	CASSLPLDSYGYTF	NA	NA	TRBV28	TRBJ1-2
TGTGCCAGCACCTCCTTCTCTCGCGGGAGCTCCTACAATGAGCAGTTCTTC	CASTSFSRGSSYNEQFF	once	TRBD2	TRBV5-5	TRBJ2-1
TGTGCCAGCAGCTTGGAGGGGATTAGCGGGATTGAGCAGTTCTTC	CASSLEGISGIEQFF	NA	TRBD2	TRBV7-9	TRBJ2-1
TGCGCCAGCAGCTTGGAAGGGGGCGGACAGCCCCAGCATTTT	CASSLEGGGQPQHF	NA	TRBD1	TRBV5-1	TRBJ1-5
TGTGCCAGCAGCCCGTCTCCGGGACAGGGTCCCTACGAGCAGTACTTC	CASSPSPGQGPYEQYF	once	TRBD1	TRBV14	TRBJ2-7
TGTGCCTGGAGGTTGACAGGGATGAACACTGAAGCTTTCTTT	CAWRLTGMNTEAFF	NA	TRBD1	TRBV30	TRBJ1-1
TGTGCCATCAGTGAGTACGGCGGGGGGGCCAGGGCGCAGTATTTT	CAISEYGGGARAQYF	once	TRBD2	TRBV10-3	TRBJ2-3
TGTGCCAGCAGTGAGGGACAGAGCTCTGGAAACACCATATATTTT	CASSEGQSSGNTIYF	NA	TRBD1	TRBV2	TRBJ1-3
TGTGCCAGCAGCTTGGCCGTCGGGGGTACTGAAGCTTTCTTT	CASSLAVGGTEAFF	NA	NA	TRBV5-5	TRBJ1-1
TGCGCCAGCAGCTTGGACGCAATCCTCCGCTATGGCTACACCTTC	CASSLDAILRYGYTF	NA	NA	TRBV5-1	TRBJ1-2
TGTGCCATCAGTGACGGAGGGGGGACAGATACGCAGTATTTT	CAISDGGGTDTQYF	NA	NA	TRBV10-3	TRBJ2-3
TGTGCCAGCAGGGATAAGTTCCATAAAAAGGAGAACATTCAGTACTTC	CASRDKFHKKENIQYF	NA	NA	TRBV6-8	TRBJ2-4
TGCAGTGCTAGAACCGGGAACGGCTACACCTTC	CSARTGNGYTF	NA	NA	TRBV20-1	TRBJ1-2
TGTGCCAGCAGTTACTCGGGGGGGCAGGGGTCACCCCTCCACTTT	CASSYSGGQGSPLHF	NA	NA	TRBV6-5	TRBJ1-6
TGTGCCATCAATTCGGACAGGGGCGGAACTGAAGCTTTCTTT	CAINSDRGGTEAFF	NA	TRBD1	TRBV10-3	TRBJ1-1
TGCGCCAGCAGCGCGACGACAGTATCGAACACTGAAGCTTTCTTT	CASSATTVSNTEAFF	NA	NA	TRBV5-1	TRBJ1-1